The 21 T cell receptor beta chains below come from one sample, sequenced in a study of early T cells in non-severe SARS-CoV-2 infection (dated by TCRdb to the early 2020s). The library relied on 5' RACE. The sequencer was a NextSeq 500. The public reads were run again by TCRdb, first through fastp at Q25 and then through MiXCR, and only productive beta chains were kept. Entries that share a CDR3 protein sequence are merged under the most common genes and DNA. Recorded for this sample are about 86,000 distinct CDR3 sequences; approximately 15% of them occurred a single time. Of the sample, over 6.5% is held by the ten largest clones. Sequenced material: whole blood. The receptors were sampled from an adult who was a healthcare worker with PCR-confirmed SARS-CoV-2 infection or an uninfected control (not recorded which).

This clonotype was recorded at least ten times. V and J are TRBV6-6 and TRBJ1-4, with TRBD1 matching 11 bases. The CDR3 runs to 19 residues. The V gene end was trimmed by 4 bases and the J gene end by 2 bases; junction bases not matched to a gene: 12. Germline assignment: CDR1 MNHNY and CDR2 SVGAGI (reference sequence). CDR3 region: CASSLRWDRGAGTNEKLFF. The CDR3 DNA sequence: TGTGCCAGCAGTTTACGCTGGGACAGGGGGGCTGGTACTAATGAAAAACTGTTTTTT.

This clonotype was counted ten times or more. The chain has TRBV28 and TRBJ2-1; possible D gene TRBD2, 5 bases. V lost 5 bases, J lost 1 base, and 12 bases lay in between. This CDR3 has 15 amino acids. Germline loops: CDR1 MDHEN, CDR2 SYDVKM. Here the CDR3 DNA reads TGTGCCAGCAGTCCCGCTAGGAGGTCCTACAATGAGCAGTTCTTC. It translates to CASSPARRSYNEQFF.

Many counts were recorded for this clonotype. The V call is TRBV14, the J call TRBJ2-3, with D possibly TRBD2 on 6 matching bases. The CDR3 extends over 14 amino acids. The germline CDR1 and CDR2 sequences are SGHDN and FVKESK. Between the trimmed V and J ends, which lost 4 bases and 0 bases, there was a span of 8 bases. Here the CDR3 reads CASSLSGSTDTQYF. CDR3 nucleotides: TGTGCCAGCAGCCTTAGCGGAAGCACAGATACGCAGTATTTT.

The rearrangement joins TRBV3-1 to TRBJ2-4; D not resolved. CDR3 length equals 11 residues. V was trimmed by 5 bases and J by 1 base, leaving 0 bases between them. The V gene's germline CDR1 is LGHDT and CDR2 YNNKEL (reference sequence). The CDR3 spells CASSAKNIQYF. In DNA, the CDR3 is TGTGCCAGCAGCGCCAAAAACATTCAGTACTTC.

This clonotype was counted only a few times. The V and J genes are TRBV28 and TRBJ2-7; 8 bases map to TRBD2. Germline values: CDR1 MDHEN, CDR2 SYDVKM. Trimming removed 4 bases from V and 1 base from J; junction bases left unmatched: 12. The CDR3 runs 17 residues. CDR3 region: CASSSTRGGRTSYEQYF. The CDR3 bases are TGTGCCAGCAGTTCCACCCGCGGCGGGAGGACATCCTACGAGCAGTACTTC.

This clonotype was detected only a few times. The chain recombines TRBV5-1 with TRBJ1-5, with D maybe TRBD1 (5 bases). The V and J ends lost 4 bases and 5 bases respectively, with 16 bases between them. The CDR3 runs to 15 residues. In germline, CDR1 is SGHRS, CDR2 YFSETQ. The CDR3 region is CASSPGWGGDQPQHF. Written as DNA, the CDR3 is TGCGCCAGCAGCCCTGGCTGGGGGGGAGATCAGCCCCAGCATTTT. Full variable domain (missing parts from reference TRBV5-1 and TRBJ1-5): KAGVTQTPRYLIKTRGQQVTLSCSPISGHRSVSWYQQTPGQGLQFLFEYFSETQRNKGNFPGRFSGRQFSNSRSEMNVSTLELGDSALYLCASSPGWGGDQPQHFGDGTRLSIL.

This clonotype was picked up a small number of times. This rearrangement joins TRBV24-1 to TRBJ2-2; 8 bases are a match to TRBD2. Per germline, CDR1 KGHDR and CDR2 SFDVKD. The V gene end was trimmed by 1 base and the J gene end by 5 bases; junction bases not matched to a gene: 11. The CDR3 is 18 amino acids. CDR3 coding DNA: TGTGCCACCAGTGATTTTCCCCCTCCGCCGGGAGGGACCGGGGAGCTGTTTTTT. This codes for CATSDFPPPPGGTGELFF.

This clonotype came up many times. The chain is built from TRBV19 and TRBJ1-5, with D perhaps matching TRBD1 (5 bases). CDR3 size: 15 residues. The V gene's germline CDR1 is LNHDA and CDR2 SQIVND (reference sequence). Between the trimmed V and J ends, which lost 4 bases and 3 bases, there was a span of 13 bases. In DNA, the CDR3 is TGTGCCAGTAGTAGCCGGGACGGATACAATCAGCCCCAGCATTTT. It yields the protein CASSSRDGYNQPQHF.

This chain uses TRBV19 with TRBJ1-2; D gene ambiguous. Trimming took 1 base from V and 2 from J, leaving 11 bases between them. Germline V CDR1 and CDR2: LNHDA, SQIVND (reference sequence). This CDR3 is 15 amino acids long. CDR3 protein: CASSIGVHLNYGYTF. The CDR3 DNA reads TGTGCCAGTAGTATAGGGGTACATTTGAACTATGGCTACACCTTC.

The CDR3 loop is CASSHRETQYF. The CDR3 coding sequence is TGCGCCAGCAGCCACCGGGAGACCCAGTACTTC. The chain carries TRBV4-1 and TRBJ2-5, with unresolved D. CDR1 and CDR2 (germline): MGHRA, YSYEKL. Trimming took off 3 bases at V and 5 bases at J, with 4 bases between the two ends. CDR3 length equals 11 residues.

This clonotype was detected only a few times. The CDR3 here is CASGSPGLSFNNEQFF. CDR3 in DNA: TGTGCTAGTGGTTCCCCAGGTCTTAGCTTCAACAATGAGCAGTTCTTC. V is TRBV12-5 and J is TRBJ2-1; D is undetermined. The CDR3 covers 16 residues. Germline CDR1 and CDR2: LGHNT and FRNRAP. V shed 4 bases and J shed 5 bases, with 18 bases lying between them. Supplemented by reference TRBV12-5 and TRBJ2-1, the full variable domain reads DARVTQTPRHKVTEMGQEVTMRCQPILGHNTVFWYRQTMMQGLELLAYFRNRAPLDDSGMPKDRFSAEMPDATLATLKIQPSEPRDSAVYFCASGSPGLSFNNEQFFGPGTRLTVL.

Ten or more counts support this clonotype. The rearrangement links TRBV3-1 to TRBJ1-5, with D possibly TRBD1 on 5 matching bases. The V gene lost 0 bases and the J gene lost 3 bases, with 9 bases spanning the gap. This CDR3 has 15 residues. Germline V gene sequence: CDR1 LGHDT, CDR2 YNNKEL (reference sequence). As DNA, the CDR3 is TGTGCCAGCAGCCAAGATGGCGGGACCAATCAGCCCCAGCATTTT. It specifies CASSQDGGTNQPQHF.

This clonotype was seen more than once but under ten times. The CDR3 here is CASSAGLAWETQYF. Written as DNA, the CDR3 is TGTGCCAGCAGTGCTGGGCTAGCTTGGGAGACCCAGTACTTC. The rearrangement uses TRBV12-3 or TRBV12-4 and TRBJ2-5, with D maybe TRBD2 (5 bases). Trimming took 5 bases from V and 5 from J, leaving 15 bases between them. This CDR3 contains 14 residues.

This clonotype has a count of ten or more. This chain connects TRBV6-5 to TRBJ2-5; tentatively, D is TRBD1 (5 bases). Trimming removed 6 bases from V and 3 bases from J, with 14 bases in between. The CDR3 is 14 amino acids. CDR1 and CDR2 (germline): MNHEY, SVGAGI. The CDR3 region is CASRRLGAEETQYF. CDR3 bases: TGTGCCAGCAGACGATTAGGGGCAGAAGAGACCCAGTACTTC.

This clonotype was detected only a few times. This chain links TRBV13 with TRBJ1-5; possible D gene TRBD1, 6 bases. Germline assignment: CDR1 PRHDT and CDR2 FYEKMQ (reference sequence). V shed 4 bases and J shed 4 bases, with 11 bases lying between them. The CDR3 has 14 residues. CDR3 DNA sequence: TGTGCCAGCAGCTCCCGACAGGTTAATCAGCCCCAGCATTTT. Protein product: CASSSRQVNQPQHF.

In this sample, this clonotype turned up a few times. The rearrangement uses TRBV6-2 or TRBV6-3 and TRBJ1-1; D is ambiguous. V gave up 6 bases and J gave up 0 bases, with 8 bases separating them. The germline V gene has CDR1 MNHEY and CDR2 SVGEGT. The length of the CDR3 is 13 residues. CDR3 nucleotide sequence: TGTGCCAGCAGGACATCAGTGAACACTGAAGCTTTCTTT. Translation: CASRTSVNTEAFF.

The chain has TRBV6-2 or TRBV6-3 and TRBJ1-5; 10 bases match TRBD1. Per germline, CDR1 MNHEY and CDR2 SVGEGT. After removal of 2 bases from V and 9 bases from J, the junction contained 13 bases not matched to a gene. CDR3 length: 17 residues. CDR3 DNA: TGTGCCAGCAGTTACGGTGGGACAGGGGTTGTTCGTCGGCCCCAGCATTTT. Amino acid sequence: CASSYGGTGVVRRPQHF.

The chain employs TRBV7-9 and TRBJ1-1; 8 nucleotides agree with TRBD1. Germline CDR1 is SEHNR and CDR2 is FQNEAQ (reference sequence). Unmatched junction bases numbered 11, after V lost 2 bases and J lost 3 bases. This CDR3 region has 17 residues. The CDR3 coding sequence is TGTGCCAGCAGCTTACCTGGACAGGGCGCAAGTCACACTGAAGCTTTCTTT. This codes for CASSLPGQGASHTEAFF. Based on the CDR3 plus reference TRBV7-9 and TRBJ1-1, the full variable domain is DTGVSQNPRHKITKRGQNVTFRCDPISEHNRLYWYRQTLGQGPEFLTYFQNEAQLEKSRLLSDRFSAERPKGSFSTLEIQRTEQGDSAMYLCASSLPGQGASHTEAFFGQGTRLTVV.

The chain uses TRBV14 and TRBJ1-1; no firm D call. This CDR3 has 15 amino acids. V was cut by 1 base and J by 2 bases, with 11 bases left in between. Germline lookup yields CDR1 SGHDN and CDR2 FVKESK. The CDR3 region is CASSQGPASNTEAFF. The CDR3 nucleotides are TGTGCCAGCAGCCAAGGTCCGGCAAGTAACACTGAAGCTTTCTTT.

The chain links TRBV12-5 to TRBJ2-1; TRBD1 or TRBD2 may be the D gene (5 bases each). CDR1 LGHNT and CDR2 FRNRAP come from the germline V gene. CDR3 length: 13 amino acids. Between the trimmed V and J ends, which lost 7 bases and 4 bases, there was a span of 11 bases. This chain's CDR3 is CASDTGAYNEQFF. The DNA for the CDR3 is TGTGCTAGTGATACCGGGGCTTACAATGAGCAGTTCTTC.

The chain recombines TRBV20-1 with TRBJ2-1; tentatively, D is TRBD1 or TRBD2 (5 bases each). Germline lookup yields CDR1 DFQATT and CDR2 SNEGSKA (reference sequence). V was clipped by 6 bases and J by 5 bases, with 20 bases between them. There are 15 residues in the CDR3. This CDR3 reads CSAEGPTIGNNEQFF. Written as DNA, the CDR3 is TGCAGTGCCGAGGGGCCAACGATCGGGAACAATGAGCAGTTCTTC.